Each of the 18 T cell receptor beta chains below was sequenced from the same sample in a study of radiotherapy plus CTLA-4 blockade in lung cancer. Sequencing used immunoSEQ multiplex PCR; TCRdb keeps in-frame clones, though not all of them. The profile shows about 40,000 clones, approximately 86% of them singletons. The sample in question was peripheral blood, obtained from a patient treated with radiotherapy plus ipilimumab. Source of these receptors: a human donor with non-small cell lung cancer whose response to radiotherapy plus ipilimumab could not be evaluated.

V gene TRBV11-1 combines with J gene TRBJ1-1; TRBD1 is a possible D gene (6 bases). V was pared by 3 bases and J by 1 base, with 9 bases between. The CDR3 totals 14 residues. Germline assignment: CDR1 SGHAT and CDR2 FQDESV (reference sequence). The CDR3 is CASSFDRPNTEAFF. CDR3 bases: TGTGCCAGCAGCTTCGACAGGCCGAACACTGAAGCTTTCTTT.

The gene calls are TRBV7-9 and TRBJ1-4; 7 nucleotides align to TRBD1. CDR1 and CDR2 (germline): SEHNR, FQNEAQ (reference sequence). Trimming took 5 bases from V and 8 from J; bases not matched to a gene: 5. This CDR3 has 13 amino acids. The CDR3 nucleotides read TGTGCCAGCAGCGACAGGGTTGGGGAAAAACTGTTTTTT. Amino acids: CASSDRVGEKLFF.

This chain uses TRBV4-1 with TRBJ1-1, with D perhaps matching TRBD1 (6 bases). V lost 2 bases to trimming and J lost 0 bases, with 16 bases between them. From germline, CDR1 is MGHRA and CDR2 YSYEKL. The CDR3 length is 17 residues. CDR3 sequence reads: CASSQREGEIMNTEAFF. The CDR3 DNA follows: TGCGCCAGCAGCCAAAGGGAGGGGGAGATAATGAACACTGAAGCTTTCTTT.

This chain connects TRBV5-4 to TRBJ1-1; 8 positions agree with TRBD1. CDR1 and CDR2 from the germline V gene are SGHNT and YYREEE (reference sequence). The CDR3 loop spans 14 amino acids. Trimming took 3 bases from V and 8 from J; bases not matched to a gene: 9. The chain's CDR3 is CASSWSRDRSEAFF. The CDR3 nucleotides read TGTGCCAGCAGCTGGAGCCGGGACAGGTCGGAAGCTTTCTTT.

CDR3 sequence: CASSLRGTGELFF. In DNA, the CDR3 is TGTGCCAGCAGCCTAAGGGGGACCGGGGAGCTGTTTTTT. The gene calls are TRBV7-2 and TRBJ2-2; weak D call: TRBD1 (6 bases). The V and J ends lost 5 bases and 5 bases respectively, with 9 bases between them. This CDR3 is 13 amino acids long. Germline V gives CDR1 SGHTA, CDR2 FQGNSA.

In nucleotides, the CDR3 is TGTGCCAGCAGCTTAGAACCCATGGAGGATGAGCAGTTCTTC. Amino acid sequence: CASSLEPMEDEQFF. The chain joins TRBV7-9 to TRBJ2-1; a weak D match, TRBD2 (5 bases). Deletions cut 1 base from V and 8 bases from J, with 12 bases between. The length of the CDR3 is 14 residues. The germline gives CDR1 SEHNR, CDR2 FQNEAQ (reference sequence).

J is TRBJ2-2 and V is TRBV7-8, with no clear D. CDR1 and CDR2 from the germline V gene are SGHVS and FQNEAQ. The length of the CDR3 is 13 residues. The germline V and J ends were trimmed by 1 base and 4 bases, with 4 bases remaining between them. In DNA, the CDR3 is TGTGCCAGCAGCTTAGGGGCCACCGGGGAGCTGTTTTTT. Its protein is CASSLGATGELFF. The variable domain in full, completed from reference TRBV7-8 and TRBJ2-2, reads GAGVSQSPRYKVAKRGQDVALRCDPISGHVSLFWYQQALGQGPEFLTYFQNEAQLDKSGLPSDRFFAERPEGSVSTLKIQRTQQEDSAVYLCASSLGATGELFFGEGSRLTVL.

The chain couples TRBV4-1 to TRBJ1-2, with 9 bases identical to TRBD1. With V trimmed by 0 bases and J by 4 bases, 3 bases remained unmatched. The CDR3 has 15 amino acids. Germline lookup yields CDR1 MGHRA and CDR2 YSYEKL. CDR3 sequence (DNA): TGCGCCAGCAGCCAAGAACGACAGGGGGGCTATGGCTACACCTTC. Translated: CASSQERQGGYGYTF.

This chain uses TRBV5-1 with TRBJ2-7; 8 nucleotides agree with TRBD1. V lost 4 bases, J lost 7 bases, and 10 bases stayed unmatched. The CDR3 spans 14 residues. Germline V gives CDR1 SGHRS, CDR2 YFSETQ. This CDR3 is CASSQDRVPSEQYF. The CDR3, as DNA: TGCGCCAGCAGCCAGGACAGGGTCCCCTCGGAGCAGTACTTC.

This chain uses TRBV13 with TRBJ2-1; D gene uncertain. The germline gives CDR1 PRHDT, CDR2 FYEKMQ (reference sequence). There are 13 residues in the CDR3. V lost 0 bases and J lost 6, with 6 bases in between. The CDR3 nucleotides are TGTGCCAGCAGCTTAGGCCAGGCCAATGAGCAGTTCTTC. Protein: CASSLGQANEQFF.

The chain joins TRBV27 to TRBJ1-2, with TRBD1 matching over 9 bases. Trimming took 3 bases from V and 7 from J; bases not matched to a gene: 24. CDR1 is MNHEY and CDR2 is SMNVEV in the germline V gene (reference sequence). The CDR3 has 20 residues. The CDR3 loop reads CASSFGPWTGEYSKRFGYTF. CDR3 coding DNA: TGTGCCAGCAGTTTTGGTCCCTGGACAGGGGAGTACTCAAAGCGCTTTGGCTACACCTTC.

The gene calls are TRBV6-5 and TRBJ2-7, with a possible D match to TRBD2 (6 bases). Between the trimmed V and J ends, which lost 2 bases and 3 bases, there was a span of 17 bases. CDR3 length: 16 residues. Looked up from germline, CDR1 is MNHEY and CDR2 is SVGAGI. CDR3 protein: CASSYSRAQDYYEQYF. Written as DNA, the CDR3 is TGTGCCAGCAGTTACAGCAGGGCCCAGGACTACTACGAGCAGTACTTC.

V usage is TRBV28 and J usage is TRBJ2-3, with D possibly TRBD1 on 6 matching bases. CDR1 MDHEN and CDR2 SYDVKM come from the germline V gene. This CDR3 region has 14 residues. The ends were cut back, 9 bases at V and 1 base at J, with 14 bases in the middle. For the CDR3, the DNA is TGTGCCAGTTATACAGGGTTCGGCACAGATACGCAGTATTTT. This gives the protein CASYTGFGTDTQYF. Based on the CDR3 plus reference TRBV28 and TRBJ2-3, the full variable domain is DVKVTQSSRYLVKRTGEKVFLECVQDMDHENMFWYRQDPGLGLRLIYFSYDVKMKEKGDIPEGYSVSREKKERFSLILESASTNQTSMYLCASYTGFGTDTQYFGPGTRLTVL.

This chain joins TRBV19 and TRBJ1-5; 8 positions agree with TRBD1. The germline V gene has CDR1 LNHDA and CDR2 SQIVND (reference sequence). The V segment lost 7 bases and the J segment 4 bases; nucleotides outside the gene matches: 12. The CDR3 is 16 residues long. The DNA of the CDR3 is TGTGCCAGTACAAGGGGTTCCACAGGGGGTAATCAGCCCCAGCATTTT. This translates into CASTRGSTGGNQPQHF.

The J gene is TRBJ2-1, the V gene TRBV28; 9 bases map to TRBD1. The CDR3 is 12 residues long. J lost 16 bases, V lost 6 bases, and 10 bases had no gene match. The germline gives CDR1 MDHEN, CDR2 SYDVKM. In DNA form, the CDR3 reads TGTGCCAGCAGGAGAGTCCGGGACAGGGAATTCTTC. Encoded protein: CASRRVRDREFF.

This clone was detected a few times. The J gene is TRBJ2-1, the V gene TRBV5-1; TRBD1 matches 9 bases. This CDR3 is 20 amino acids long. Germline CDR1 reads SGHRS; CDR2 reads YFSETQ. The ends lost 2 bases at V and 0 bases at J; junction bases unmatched: 15. Written as DNA, the CDR3 is TGCGCCAGCAGCTTTGACGGGGACAGGGCTCCCACTGGCTCCTACAATGAGCAGTTCTTC. Encoded protein: CASSFDGDRAPTGSYNEQFF.

The rearrangement joins TRBV13 to TRBJ2-3, with 11 bases fitting TRBD2. The CDR3 is made up of 16 amino acids. V shed 4 bases, J shed 3 bases, and the junction held 6 bases outside the gene matches. CDR1 is PRHDT, CDR2 FYEKMQ, per germline (reference sequence). CDR3 sequence (DNA): TGTGCCAGCAGCTATCGAAGGACTAGCGGGACAGATACGCAGTATTTT. It yields the protein CASSYRRTSGTDTQYF. Supplemented by reference TRBV13 and TRBJ2-3, the full variable domain reads AAGVIQSPRHLIKEKRETATLKCYPIPRHDTVYWYQQGPGQDPQFLISFYEKMQSDKGSIPDRFSAQQFSDYHSELNMSSLELGDSALYFCASSYRRTSGTDTQYFGPGTRLTVL.

The chain links TRBV5-4 to TRBJ1-2, with 7 bases matching TRBD1. Germline CDR1 and CDR2: SGHNT and YYREEE (reference sequence). The CDR3 runs to 13 residues. The V segment lost 4 bases and the J segment 2 bases; nucleotides outside the gene matches: 2. The CDR3 spells CASSPQGNYGYTF. The DNA of the CDR3 is TGTGCCAGCAGCCCACAGGGGAACTATGGCTACACCTTC. Full variable domain (outside the CDR3, taken from reference TRBV5-4 and TRBJ1-2): ETGVTQSPTHLIKTRGQQVTLRCSSQSGHNTVSWYQQALGQGPQFIFQYYREEENGRGNFPPRFSGLQFPNYSSELNVNALELDDSALYLCASSPQGNYGYTFGSGTRLTVV.